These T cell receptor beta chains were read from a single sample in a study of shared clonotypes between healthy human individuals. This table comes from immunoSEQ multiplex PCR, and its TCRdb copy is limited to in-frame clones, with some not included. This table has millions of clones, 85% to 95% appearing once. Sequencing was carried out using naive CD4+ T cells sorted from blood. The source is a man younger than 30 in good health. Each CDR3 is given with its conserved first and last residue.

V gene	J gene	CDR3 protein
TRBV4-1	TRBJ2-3	CASSLSQGASSTDTQYF
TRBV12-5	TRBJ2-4	CASGSGFEDRNIQYF
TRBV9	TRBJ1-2	CASSVSGGAAGYTF
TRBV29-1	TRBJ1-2	CSEWTGNGYTF
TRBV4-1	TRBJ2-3	CASSQGKTSLADTQYF
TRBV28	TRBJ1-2	CASSWLGGYTF
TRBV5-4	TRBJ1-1	CASSGIQGLLNTEAFF
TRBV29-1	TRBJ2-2	CSVESHRSPGELFF
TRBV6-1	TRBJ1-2	CASPGPDGYTF
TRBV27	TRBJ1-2	CASSFFRDISFGYTF
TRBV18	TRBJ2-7	CASSPVLTGAEQYF
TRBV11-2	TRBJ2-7	CASSLEDPYEQYF
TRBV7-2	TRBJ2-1	CASSFVAGVNNEQFF
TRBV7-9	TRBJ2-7	CASSPRLAGEEEQYF
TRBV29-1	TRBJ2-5	CSVEEETQYF
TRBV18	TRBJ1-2	CASSPSSGGDYGYTF
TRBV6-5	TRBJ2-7	CASSLAGRSYEQYF
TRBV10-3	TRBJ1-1	CAISEFFGQGGEAFF
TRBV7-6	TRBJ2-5	CASSFMTSETQYF
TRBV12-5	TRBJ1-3	CASGLGTSGNTIYF
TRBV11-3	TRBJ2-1	CASSSRGTNEQFF
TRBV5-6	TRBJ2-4	CASRPQGAGKNIQYF
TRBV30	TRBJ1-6	CAWSEYRSPLHF
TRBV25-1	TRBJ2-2	CASLARVGTGELFF
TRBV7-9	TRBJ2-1	CASSLSGGAGNEQFF
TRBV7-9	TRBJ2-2	CASSRTAGELFF
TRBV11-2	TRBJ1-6	CASSLAGTADSPLHF
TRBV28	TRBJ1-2	CASTRGGEGPYGYTF
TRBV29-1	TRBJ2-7	CSPSGGASYEQYF
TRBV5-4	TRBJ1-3	CASSPGQGSNSGNTIYF
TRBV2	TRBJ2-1	CASSSTWSYNEQFF
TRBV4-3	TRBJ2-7	CASSQELAEIYEQYF
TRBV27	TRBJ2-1	CASKRPLGQPNEQFF
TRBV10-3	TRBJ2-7	CAISPRTSGLWYF
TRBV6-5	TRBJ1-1	CASSYSRLGMNTEAFF
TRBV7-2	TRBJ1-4	CASSLGVGTNEKLFF
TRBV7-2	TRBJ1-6	CASSSSRGNSPLHF
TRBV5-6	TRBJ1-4	CASSLDRQDLFF
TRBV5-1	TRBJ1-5	CASSLEGFGSNQPQHF
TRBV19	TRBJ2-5	CASSTQTGMGTQYF
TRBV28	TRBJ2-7	CASRGSLYEQYF
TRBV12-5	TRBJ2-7	CASGSGGHEQYF
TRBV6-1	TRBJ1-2	CASREQGLSNYGYTF
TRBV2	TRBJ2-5	CASSGVAVGEETQYF
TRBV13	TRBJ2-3	CASTPRGADTQYF
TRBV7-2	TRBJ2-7	CASSMGGYEQYF
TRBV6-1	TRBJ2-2	CASRPSGINTGELFF
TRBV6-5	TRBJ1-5	CASSYGQGESNQPQHF
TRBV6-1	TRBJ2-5	CASSEAVGTQYF
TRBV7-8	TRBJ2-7	CASSPVGTVYEQYF
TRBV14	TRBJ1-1	CASSQQGAGTEAFF
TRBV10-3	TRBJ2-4	CAIRQTPKNIQYF
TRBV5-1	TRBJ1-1	CASSFGSMNTEAFF